This T cell receptor beta chain was retrieved from a study of T cells in Graves' hyperthyroidism and ophthalmopathy (dated by TCRdb to about 2019). About the study as a whole: Peripheral blood was sampled at the time of initial diagnosis, prior to any treatment. The study also compared thyroid tissue and blood T-cell repertoires from a handful of Graves' hyperthyroidism patients. The paper reports TCR Vbeta CDR3 sequencing of some 140 peripheral blood samples: fewer than 50 ophthalmopathy, fewer than 80 hyperthyroidism and approximately 17 progressor patients. An independent validation cohort of around 19 hyperthyroidism patients and approximately 15 patients who later progressed to ophthalmopathy tested prospective prediction of ophthalmopathy. Following sampling, methimazole starting at 30 mg daily was given to hyperthyroidism patients, and high-dose intravenous methylprednisolone was given to ophthalmopathy patients. For training and testing, the 100 or so patients in the discovery cohort were randomly divided in a 7:3 ratio. To identify TCR V-J signatures that set the groups apart, the researchers used a discovery cohort of 100 patients, made up of under 50 with Graves' ophthalmopathy and about 59 with stable Graves' hyperthyroidism.

Broad study findings and their caveats: A model built on a 13 V-J signature distinguished ophthalmopathy from stable hyperthyroidism, reaching 85% to 90% sensitivity and under 84% specificity in cross-validation and 80%/75% in testing. In validation, the model predicted progression to ophthalmopathy with about 71% sensitivity and 72% to 75% specificity, a median of 6.5 months before onset. No statistical method was used to set the sample size in advance, and investigators knew the group allocation. Blood samples also contained most of the expanded thyroid clonotypes (frequency above 0.001), which suggests that blood repertoires may reflect thyroid immune responses.

Points on this clonotype: Its target antigen remains unknown. This could be a read error, since a much larger clone is one nucleotide away.

The TCR beta CDR3 regions were amplified from the RNA transcripts. The TCR CDR3 was subjected to a first round of RT-PCR using the HTBI primer set and the Qiagen OneStep RT-PCR kit. A second multiplex PCR round built the libraries, followed by size selection and purification. The libraries were sequenced on an Illumina HiSeq2000 using paired-end 100 bp reads. For the original study's pipeline: SOAPnuke was used to process the raw data, throwing out any read that contained adapters or uncalled bases, had a mean Phred below 15, or lacked an exact constant-primer or identifier match. COPE v1.2.5 was used to merge the high-quality paired reads, and each unique nucleotide sequence was defined as a clonotype. MiTCR v1.1 was used to align the clonotypes against IMGT TRBV, TRBD and TRBJ reference segments. The analysis was restricted to V-J combinations with a frequency above 0.0001, which together covered about 99% of the repertoires. A TCS score was defined as the ratio between F50 (clonal expansion) and ExV (chaos), using BLOSUM62-based TCRdist between CDR3 peptides within each V-J. Welch's t-statistics and random forest reduced roughly 530 V-J features to about 13, which were used in a naive Bayes classifier (R e1071). Through fastp at Q25 and MiXCR, TCRdb rebuilt clones from the public reads, retaining in-frame beta chains. Each CDR3 protein gets just one entry, which takes the most common genes and DNA from the rows behind it. In this record, the V and J calls reflect TCRdb's handling and not the investigators' own analysis. The table for this sample lists hundreds of thousands of distinct CDR3 sequences; approximately 15% of them were counted only once. Of the sample, 2.5% to 4% is held by the ten largest clones.

The CDR3 has 11 amino acids, counting the end cysteine and phenylalanine. The entry retains the CDR3 DNA only, 33 bases that are in frame from base 1. Cut back by 6 bases and 8 bases, the V and J ends lie 11 bases apart. Per the germline V gene (reference sequence), DFQATT is the CDR1 and SNEGSKA is the CDR2. Ophthalmopathy patients had moderately to severely active disease, Clinical Activity Score of at least 3, NOSPECS grade of at least 4, and duration under 3 months. Any patient with an uncontrolled infection, another autoimmune disease, pregnancy or lactation was excluded. Clinical symptoms, serum thyroxine and TRAb, thyroid ultrasound, and orbital computed tomography formed the basis for the diagnoses. PBMCs were separated from 8 to 10 ml of fresh peripheral blood using Ficoll-Paque density gradient centrifugation. Total RNA was extracted using Trizol reagent, and RNA quality was assessed on an Agilent 2100 Bioanalyzer.

The sample comprised blood. This receptor was obtained from a woman aged 40 to 55 with Graves' ophthalmopathy. In this chain, TRBV20-1 is recombined with TRBJ2-1; the D segment cannot be called with confidence. The CDR3 reads CSAVPHDEQFF. The sequence in DNA is TGCAGTGCCGTACCACACGATGAGCAGTTCTTC.